Given below is one T cell receptor beta chain in context. Time point given: after neoadjuvant nivolumab, at surgical resection. Cohort: HPV-negative, locally advanced oral cavity squamous cell carcinoma patients. Blood libraries mostly used roughly 520 ng genomic DNA, six replicates each. The repertoire was sequenced with immunoSEQ multiplex PCR; TCRdb's copy has only in-frame clones and lacks some. This sample carries over 10,000 clones, 67% of them seen once, and the ten largest clones take approximately 3%. The sample is drawn from a study of neoadjuvant anti-PD-1 for oral cavity cancer. Study-level background: Before surgery, most patients got three to four biweekly 3 mg/kg nivolumab doses. Patients without progression got a fourth dose around day 43.

The CDR3 is 16 amino acids. The chain is built from TRBV21-1 and TRBJ2-7; TRBD1, the table's D call, was not compared with the DNA. TRBV21-1 is flagged as a pseudogene. The input for sequencing was PBMCs, taken after nivolumab (anti-PD-1) treatment. This TCR was sampled from a person aged 35-80 years with oral cavity squamous cell carcinoma. The CDR3 protein is CASSGGSGHVTYEQYF. In nucleotides, the CDR3 is TGTGCCAGCAGCGGAGGATCGGGACACGTCACCTACGAGCAGTACTTC.